This entry lists 28 T cell receptor beta chains sequenced from one sample in a study of T cell changes during pregnancy in multiple sclerosis. TCRdb's copy holds only in-frame clones and misses some; the assay was immunoSEQ multiplex PCR. The sample lists 65,000 to 85,000 clones; around 90% were seen once. The sequenced sample was peripheral blood, obtained in the first trimester of pregnancy. These receptors all come from a female donor in good health, enrolled as a control in a pregnancy study.

In its sample, this clone was seen once. The gene calls are TRBV5-1 and TRBJ1-1; TRBD1 matches 7 bases. CDR3 length equals 14 residues. The germline V gene has CDR1 SGHRS and CDR2 YFSETQ. The ends lost 1 base at V and 4 bases at J; junction bases unmatched: 4. CDR3 sequence reads: CASSLIGGGTEAFF. In DNA form, the CDR3 reads TGCGCCAGCAGCTTGATAGGGGGCGGCACTGAAGCTTTCTTT.

This sequence joins TRBV7-2 and TRBJ1-6; 12 bases map to TRBD1. The CDR3 spans 16 residues. CDR1 and CDR2 (germline): SGHTA, FQGNSA. Trimming took 5 bases from V and 10 from J; bases not matched to a gene: 9. The CDR3 nucleotides are TGTGCCAGCAGCCTCGGGACAGGGGGCGGAGGCTCACCCCTCCACTTT. Translating it yields CASSLGTGGGGSPLHF.

This clone was seen ten or more times. This chain links TRBV7-9 with TRBJ1-1; TRBD1 might be the D (6 bases). This CDR3 has 15 amino acids. The germline gives CDR1 SEHNR, CDR2 FQNEAQ (reference sequence). V lost 6 bases and J lost 3, with 17 bases in between. The CDR3 reads CASSPTQGWDTEAFF. CDR3 bases: TGTGCCAGCAGTCCCACACAGGGTTGGGACACTGAAGCTTTCTTT.

This clone was seen once. At one end, the junction sequence differs from germline, possibly due to a read error. J is TRBJ1-1 and V is TRBV7-2, with 11 bases matching TRBD1. This CDR3 region has 15 residues. Germline-derived CDR1 and CDR2 are SGHTA and FQGNSA. The CDR3 DNA sequence: TGTGCCAGCAGCCTAGCTGGACAGGGGGCCTCTGAAGCTTTCTTT. As protein: CASSLAGQGASEAFF.

V usage is TRBV28 and J usage is TRBJ2-4, with 7 bases fitting TRBD2. Per the germline V gene, CDR1 is MDHEN and CDR2 is SYDVKM. V shed 8 bases, J shed 4 bases, and the junction held 8 bases outside the gene matches. The CDR3 sequence is 14 residues long. CDR3 bases: TGTGCCAGCGGAATCCGGGAGGCAAAAAACATTCAGTACTTC. Its translation: CASGIREAKNIQYF. The full variable domain, its missing parts supplied by reference TRBV28 and TRBJ2-4, is DVKVTQSSRYLVKRTGEKVFLECVQDMDHENMFWYRQDPGLGLRLIYFSYDVKMKEKGDIPEGYSVSREKKERFSLILESASTNQTSMYLCASGIREAKNIQYFGAGTRLSVL.

The chain recombines TRBV6-5 with TRBJ1-2; D is ambiguous. The germline V gene encodes CDR1 MNHEY and CDR2 SVGAGI. The V end lost 8 bases, the J end lost 4 bases, and 14 bases lay between the germline ends. The CDR3 contains 13 residues. The CDR3 nucleotides read TGTGCCAGCTCGGGGAGCGGCATCTATGGCTACACCTTC. Protein sequence: CASSGSGIYGYTF.

J is TRBJ2-5 and V is TRBV5-1; 7 bases agree with TRBD1. TRBJ2-7 explains the end of the DNA better; the J call may be wrong. CDR1 is SGHRS and CDR2 is YFSETQ in the germline V gene. The CDR3 covers 18 residues. This CDR3 reads CASRRGQVGEWGFYEQYF. The CDR3 region has the DNA TGCGCCAGCAGACGTGGACAGGTTGGGGAGTGGGGTTTCTACGAGCAGTACTTC.

The chain recombines TRBV13 with TRBJ2-5, with 12 bases that match TRBD2. The germline V gene encodes CDR1 PRHDT and CDR2 FYEKMQ (reference sequence). The V gene end was trimmed by 5 bases and the J gene end by 2 bases; junction bases not matched to a gene: 6. CDR3 size: 16 residues. The CDR3 protein is CASSPGLAGRQETQYF. The CDR3 region has the DNA TGTGCCAGCAGCCCCGGACTAGCGGGAAGACAAGAGACCCAGTACTTC.

The rearrangement joins TRBV10-3 to TRBJ1-1; D gene unclear. Trimming left V 11 bases short and J 3 bases short, with 19 bases between. Germline values: CDR1 ENHRY, CDR2 SYGVKD. This CDR3 is 14 amino acids long. CDR3 in DNA: TGTGCCTGCGCAGCGGGAGAAACGGACACTGAAGCTTTCTTT. Protein product: CACAAGETDTEAFF.

The rearrangement uses TRBV5-1 and TRBJ2-2; the match to TRBD1 covers 7 bases. J lost 0 bases, V lost 0 bases, and 2 bases had no gene match. The CDR3 has 16 amino acids. CDR1 and CDR2 from the germline V gene are SGHRS and YFSETQ. As DNA, the CDR3 is TGCGCCAGCAGCTTGGGGGACAGTTCGAACACCGGGGAGCTGTTTTTT. Translated: CASSLGDSSNTGELFF. The full variable domain, with the rest looked up from reference TRBV5-1 and TRBJ2-2, is KAGVTQTPRYLIKTRGQQVTLSCSPISGHRSVSWYQQTPGQGLQFLFEYFSETQRNKGNFPGRFSGRQFSNSRSEMNVSTLELGDSALYLCASSLGDSSNTGELFFGEGSRLTVL.

This sequence joins TRBV2 and TRBJ2-7; no definite D call. CDR3 size: 12 residues. V was cut by 5 bases and J by 8 bases, with 13 bases left in between. Germline CDR1 is SNHLY and CDR2 is FYNNEI. DNA of the CDR3: TGTGCCAGCAGTTTTTACCCACAGAAGCAGTACTTC. Translation: CASSFYPQKQYF.

The chain combines TRBV29-1 with TRBJ2-7; D is uncertain. V lost 0 bases and J lost 5, with 14 bases in between. The CDR3 runs to 14 residues. The germline V gene has CDR1 SQVTM and CDR2 ANQGSEA. The CDR3 region is CSVEDLRDTNEQYF. The CDR3 nucleotides read TGCAGCGTTGAAGATCTCCGAGACACGAACGAGCAGTACTTC.

The count of this clone is one. The chain carries TRBV27 and TRBJ1-5; 7 positions match TRBD1. In germline, CDR1 is MNHEY, CDR2 SMNVEV (reference sequence). V was pared by 0 bases and J by 6 bases, with 5 bases of the junction left unmatched. The CDR3 contains 15 residues. The CDR3 DNA reads as TGTGCCAGCAGTTTATCGAATGGACAGGTTCAGCCCCAGCATTTT. Residues: CASSLSNGQVQPQHF.

CDR3 DNA sequence: TGTGCCAGTAGTGAGTACAGGGAAACTAATGAAAAACTGTTTTTT. It codes for CASSEYRETNEKLFF. The rearrangement uses TRBV19 and TRBJ1-4, with D tentatively TRBD1 (6 bases). Germline values: CDR1 LNHDA, CDR2 SQIVND (reference sequence). CDR3 length equals 15 residues. V was trimmed by 5 bases and J by 1 base, leaving 11 bases between them.

This clone appeared once. The V gene is TRBV28, the J gene TRBJ1-3; no definite D call. V was trimmed by 6 bases and J by 2 bases, leaving 11 bases between them. Looked up from germline, CDR1 is MDHEN and CDR2 is SYDVKM. The CDR3 is made up of 14 amino acids. CDR3 sequence reads: CASRPGSAGNTIYF. CDR3 sequence (DNA): TGTGCCAGCAGGCCCGGGTCGGCTGGAAACACCATATATTTT.

The rearrangement joins TRBV5-5 to TRBJ1-1; D is undetermined. CDR1 and CDR2 (germline): SGHKS, YYEKEE (reference sequence). This CDR3 contains 13 residues. V was shortened by 4 bases and J by 0 bases, with 7 bases between the two germline ends. This CDR3 reads CASSLQLNTEAFF. The CDR3 DNA reads TGTGCCAGCAGCCTACAGTTGAACACTGAAGCTTTCTTT.

The gene calls are TRBV6-5 and TRBJ2-2; no clear D gene. The ends were cut back, 2 bases at V and 3 bases at J, with 7 bases in the middle. Germline CDR1 is MNHEY and CDR2 is SVGAGI. The CDR3 is 14 amino acids. CDR3 sequence reads: CASSYGLHTGELFF. The CDR3 nucleotides are TGTGCCAGCAGTTACGGGCTCCACACCGGGGAGCTGTTTTTT.

The CDR3 DNA reads as TGCGCCAGCAGCCAAGATTACGGGACAATGAACACTGAAGCTTTCTTT. Protein product: CASSQDYGTMNTEAFF. The chain links TRBV4-1 to TRBJ1-1, with TRBD1 as a possible D gene (6 bases). This CDR3 is built from 16 residues. Looked up from germline, CDR1 is MGHRA and CDR2 is YSYEKL. Trimming stripped 0 bases from V and 0 bases from J, with 11 bases between.

V is TRBV5-1 and J is TRBJ2-7, with a possible D match to TRBD2 (6 bases). The germline CDR1 and CDR2 sequences are SGHRS and YFSETQ. The V and J ends lost 0 bases and 1 base respectively, with 14 bases between them. This CDR3 spans 16 amino acids. The CDR3 loop is CASSLGHSAGSYEQYF. The CDR3 DNA sequence: TGCGCCAGCAGCTTGGGGCACTCGGCGGGGTCCTACGAGCAGTACTTC. The complete variable domain, with remaining parts taken from reference TRBV5-1 and TRBJ2-7, reads KAGVTQTPRYLIKTRGQQVTLSCSPISGHRSVSWYQQTPGQGLQFLFEYFSETQRNKGNFPGRFSGRQFSNSRSEMNVSTLELGDSALYLCASSLGHSAGSYEQYFGPGTRLTVT.

This rearrangement joins TRBV5-1 to TRBJ2-7; possibly TRBD2 for D (7 bases). Germline CDR1 and CDR2: SGHRS and YFSETQ. The V gene lost 0 bases and the J gene lost 3 bases, with 13 bases spanning the gap. The CDR3 has 15 amino acids. This CDR3 is CASSLAGGLLYEQYF. CDR3 DNA sequence: TGCGCCAGCAGCTTGGCCGGGGGGCTTCTCTACGAGCAGTACTTC.

This chain links TRBV4-1 with TRBJ1-1; D is ambiguous. Germline lookup yields CDR1 MGHRA and CDR2 YSYEKL. The CDR3 sequence is 14 residues long. With 6 bases removed from V and 6 bases from J, the gap between germline ends came to 17 bases. CDR3 in amino acids: CASRSKTGIPEAFF. In DNA form, the CDR3 reads TGCGCCAGCAGATCAAAGACCGGGATACCTGAAGCTTTCTTT.

This clone was observed once. The J gene is TRBJ2-1, the V gene TRBV11-1; TRBD1 is a possible D gene (5 bases). Germline loops: CDR1 SGHAT, CDR2 FQDESV (reference sequence). The CDR3 has 15 amino acids. Between the trimmed V and J ends, which lost 3 bases and 3 bases, there was a span of 12 bases. CDR3 nucleotide sequence: TGTGCCAGCAGCTTTAGTGGGGCCGTCTACAATGAGCAGTTCTTC. It codes for CASSFSGAVYNEQFF.

The chain employs TRBV21-1 and TRBJ1-3; the DNA was not compared with TRBD1, the D call given in the table. TRBV21-1 is listed as a pseudogene. The CDR3 runs to 16 residues. The CDR3 DNA is TGTGCCAGCAGCAAAGAAACAGGGAGCTCTGGAAACACCATATATTTT. Its protein product is CASSKETGSSGNTIYF.

In its sample, this clone was seen a few times. V is TRBV25-1 and J is TRBJ1-1, with no clear D. The germline gives CDR1 MGHDK, CDR2 SYGVNS. The V and J ends lost 7 bases and 4 bases respectively, with 10 bases between them. The CDR3 is 12 amino acids. CDR3 DNA sequence: TGTGCCAGCATCTCATCGGGCACTGAAGCTTTCTTT. Translated, it gives CASISSGTEAFF.

A single count supports this clone. V and J are TRBV6-6 and TRBJ2-5, with D possibly TRBD2 on 6 matching bases. The CDR3 sequence is 15 residues long. Germline V lookup: CDR1 MNHNY, CDR2 SVGAGI (reference sequence). Trimming pared 4 bases from V and 0 bases from J, leaving 12 bases between. CDR3 in amino acids: CASSWEAAYQETQYF. For the CDR3, the DNA is TGTGCCAGCAGTTGGGAGGCCGCGTACCAAGAGACCCAGTACTTC.

The chain uses TRBV27 and TRBJ2-7; possibly TRBD2 for D (7 bases). Germline V gene sequence: CDR1 MNHEY, CDR2 SMNVEV (reference sequence). The CDR3 totals 14 residues. The V end lost 7 bases, the J end lost 7 bases, and 20 bases lay between the germline ends. The CDR3 nucleotides are TGTGCCAGCACCCGATGGGGGCCCGGGGGGGAGCAGTACTTC. It is translated as CASTRWGPGGEQYF.

The V call is TRBV7-7, the J call TRBJ2-7; TRBD1 is a possible D gene (6 bases). In germline, CDR1 is SSHAT, CDR2 FNYEAQ (reference sequence). The CDR3 extends over 15 amino acids. Deletions cut 0 bases from V and 0 bases from J, with 9 bases between. CDR3 amino acids: CASSLAQGPSYEQYF. The CDR3 bases are TGTGCCAGCAGCTTAGCACAGGGACCCTCCTACGAGCAGTACTTC.

This chain joins TRBV6-1 and TRBJ2-1; 8 bases fit TRBD1. Germline V lookup: CDR1 MNHNS, CDR2 SASEGT. The CDR3 runs to 13 residues. V lost 6 bases and J lost 4; bases outside the gene matches: 2. CDR3 loop: CASRGQVYNEQFF. The DNA for the CDR3 is TGTGCCAGCAGGGGACAGGTTTACAATGAGCAGTTCTTC.